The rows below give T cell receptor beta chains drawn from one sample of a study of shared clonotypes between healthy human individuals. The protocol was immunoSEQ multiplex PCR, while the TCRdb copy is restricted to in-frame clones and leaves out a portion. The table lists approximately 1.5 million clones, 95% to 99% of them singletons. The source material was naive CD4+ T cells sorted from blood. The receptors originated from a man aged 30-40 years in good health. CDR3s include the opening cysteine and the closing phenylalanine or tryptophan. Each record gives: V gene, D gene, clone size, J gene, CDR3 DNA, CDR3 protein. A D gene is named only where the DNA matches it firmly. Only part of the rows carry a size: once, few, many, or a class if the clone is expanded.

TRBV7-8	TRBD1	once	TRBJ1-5	TGTGCCAGCAGCTCACAGGGGTGGGATCAGCCCCAGCATTTT	CASSSQGWDQPQHF
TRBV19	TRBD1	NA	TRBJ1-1	TGTGCCAGTAGTTGGACAATACAGGGGGCGCGGAACACGGGGGTCCCGAACACTGAAGCTTTCTTT	CASSWTIQGARNTGVPNTEAFF
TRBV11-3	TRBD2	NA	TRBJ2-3	TGTGCCAGCAGCTTAGTGATTAGCGGGAGCCCAGATACGCAGTATTTT	CASSLVISGSPDTQYF
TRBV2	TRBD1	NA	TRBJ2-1	TGTGCCAGCCAGACAGGGGGAGTGGGTGAGCAGTTCTTC	CASQTGGVGEQFF
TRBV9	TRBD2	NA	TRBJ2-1	TGTGCCAGCAGCCCATTTCTAGCGGGAGCGGAGGAGCAGTTCTTC	CASSPFLAGAEEQFF
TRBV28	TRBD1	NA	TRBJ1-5	TGTGCCAGCAGTCCAGGGGGCGGACGCAATCAGCCCCAGCATTTT	CASSPGGGRNQPQHF
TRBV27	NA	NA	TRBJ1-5	TGTGCCAGCAGTTTCCCCGGTGAGGAGCCCCAGCATTTT	CASSFPGEEPQHF
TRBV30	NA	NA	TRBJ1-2	TGTGCCTGGAGTGGCCACTACTATGGCTACACCTTC	CAWSGHYYGYTF
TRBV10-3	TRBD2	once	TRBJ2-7	TGTGCCATCAGTGTCGGACTAGCGGGCGAGCAGTACTTC	CAISVGLAGEQYF
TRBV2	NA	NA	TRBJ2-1	TGTGCCAGCAGTGAACTAATTGGGGACAATGAGCAGTTCTTC	CASSELIGDNEQFF
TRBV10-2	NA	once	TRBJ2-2	TGCGCCAGCAGTGAAGCAGGGGAAACCGGGGAGCTGTTTTTT	CASSEAGETGELFF
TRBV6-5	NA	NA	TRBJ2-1	TGTGCCAGCAGCCCGATCGGGGATGTAAGCAATGAGCAGTTCTTC	CASSPIGDVSNEQFF
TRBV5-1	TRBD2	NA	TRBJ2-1	TGCGCCAGCAGCTTGAAGGGACTAGCGGGACACAATGAGCAGTTCTTC	CASSLKGLAGHNEQFF
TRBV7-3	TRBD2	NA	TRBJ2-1	TGTGCCAGCAGCCTTACTAGCGGTGCCTACAATGAGCAGTTCTTC	CASSLTSGAYNEQFF
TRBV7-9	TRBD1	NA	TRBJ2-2	TGTGCCAGCAGCGGGAGACAGGGAAGAGGCGCGAACACCGGGGAGCTGTTTTTT	CASSGRQGRGANTGELFF
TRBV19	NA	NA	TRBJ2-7	TGTGCCAGTAGTCTCAGTACGGGGCCCGCCCTTCCCTACGAGCAGTACTTC	CASSLSTGPALPYEQYF
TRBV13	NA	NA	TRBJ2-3	TGTGCCAGCCTTAACAGAGGGGGTTCAAATACGCAGTATTTT	CASLNRGGSNTQYF
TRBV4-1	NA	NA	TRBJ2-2	TGCGCCAGCAGCCAAGGGTGGGGGATATCGAACACCGGGGAGCTGTTTTTT	CASSQGWGISNTGELFF
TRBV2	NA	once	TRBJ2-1	TGTGCCAGCAATCTAGCCCCCGGTAATGAGCAGTTCTTC	CASNLAPGNEQFF
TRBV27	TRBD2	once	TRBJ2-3	TGTGCCAGCAGTTTTTCCCTACTAGCGGGTACGCAGTATTTT	CASSFSLLAGTQYF
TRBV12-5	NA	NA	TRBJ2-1	TGTGCTAGTGCCCCAACACCTACTGTTGTCAATGAGCAGTTCTTC	CASAPTPTVVNEQFF
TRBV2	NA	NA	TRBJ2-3	TGTGCCAGCAGCGCCGCTGGTGATACGCAGTATTTT	CASSAAGDTQYF
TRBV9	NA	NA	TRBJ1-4	TGTGCCAGCAGCCCTAGGACTTCTGAAAAACTGTTTTTT	CASSPRTSEKLFF
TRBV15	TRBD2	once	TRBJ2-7	TGTGCCACCAGCAGAGAAAAGCCGGGACTAGCGGGCATAACCGTGGGGTTC	CATSREKPGLAGITVGF
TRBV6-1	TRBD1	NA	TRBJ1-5	TGTGCCAGCAGTGAGGTGACAGGGGGTAGTCAGCCCCAGCATTTT	CASSEVTGGSQPQHF
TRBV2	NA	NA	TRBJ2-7	TGTGCCAGCCACACCTACGAGCAGTACTTC	CASHTYEQYF
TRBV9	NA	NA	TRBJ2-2	TGTGCCAGCAGCGTAGGGCTAACCCTGACGGGAAAGAACACCGGGGAGCTGTTTTTT	CASSVGLTLTGKNTGELFF